This T cell receptor (beta chain) was sequenced in a study of T-cell reconstitution after alpha-beta-depleted transplantation in children. General study points: For some patients, TCRbeta diversity was high at day 60 because of recipient T cells and thymic progenitors that survived. Several hundred expanded graft clones reportedly were the source of alpha-beta T cells about two months after transplant.

This clonotype was picked up many times. The antigen is unknown. Unique molecular identifiers tagged the TCRbeta library. A single record per CDR3 protein comes from TCRdb applying MiXCR to the PCR reads. The sample lists roughly 300,000 distinct CDR3 sequences, roughly 11% occurring once. The V gene lost 7 bases and the J gene lost 5 bases, with 25 bases spanning the gap. Germline-derived CDR1 and CDR2 are SGHNT and YYREEE (reference sequence). The CDR3 has 17 amino acids. The starting material was peripheral blood, obtained 180 days after TCRalphabeta/CD19-depleted stem cell transplant. The chain joins TRBV5-4 to TRBJ2-1; the D call may be TRBD1 or TRBD2 (5 bases each). This sequence originates from a male patient under 10 years old who had a stem cell transplant for chronic granulomatous disease, so the T cells may come from the graft donor. CDR3 amino acids: CASHLDLSGPANNEQFF. CDR3 sequence (DNA): TGTGCCAGCCATTTGGACCTCTCGGGACCTGCCAACAATGAGCAGTTCTTC.